A single sample is the source of the 9 T cell receptor beta chains below, sequenced in a study of patients and donors after allogeneic stem cell transplantation. TCRdb used MiXCR to reprocess the RT-PCR reads, holding one entry per CDR3 protein. The sample includes 390,000 or so distinct CDR3 sequences, roughly 17% seen only once; the top ten take less than 8.5%. The specimen was blood, either unsorted or a sorted T cell fraction (not recorded which). These TCRs come from a human donor who was either an allogeneic HSCT recipient or a stem cell or donor lymphocyte infusion donor (not recorded which). It is not recorded whose cells these are; they may come from a transplant donor.

The chain links TRBV5-4 to TRBJ2-7; no clear D. Per germline, CDR1 SGHNT and CDR2 YYREEE (reference sequence). V was clipped by 4 bases and J by 3 bases, with 8 bases between them. The CDR3 is 12 residues long. In nucleotides, the CDR3 is TGTGCCAGCAGCCATCAGAGCTACGAGCAGTACTTC. Translated: CASSHQSYEQYF.

The chain is built from TRBV7-9 and TRBJ2-5; 12 bases are a match to TRBD1. The CDR3 is 16 residues long. Germline V gene data show CDR1 as SEHNR and CDR2 as FQNEAQ (reference sequence). V lost 1 base and J lost 11; bases outside the gene matches: 11. Here the CDR3 reads CASSLGGTGGLLSQYF. In nucleotides, the CDR3 is TGTGCCAGCAGCTTAGGGGGGACAGGGGGCCTTCTGTCACAGTACTTC.

The table lists this clonotype with many counts. The chain links TRBV12-3 or TRBV12-4 to TRBJ2-1; 8 positions match TRBD2. V lost 7 bases, J lost 2 bases, and 10 bases stayed unmatched. CDR3 length: 16 amino acids. CDR3 sequence (DNA): TGTGCCAGCAATAACTTGACTAGCGCCCCCTACAATGAGCAGTTCTTC. Protein product: CASNNLTSAPYNEQFF.

Only a few counts were recorded for this clonotype. This chain joins TRBV10-3 and TRBJ1-1, with TRBD1 matching 7 bases. The V gene end was trimmed by 7 bases and the J gene end by 5 bases; junction bases not matched to a gene: 4. Germline values: CDR1 ENHRY, CDR2 SYGVKD. CDR3 size: 12 residues. The CDR3 DNA reads TGTGCCATCACCTCAGGGGGGACTGAAGCTTTCTTT. As protein: CAITSGGTEAFF.

There are a few counts of this clonotype. The rearrangement uses TRBV27 and TRBJ2-5, with D unresolved. V was pared by 5 bases and J by 5 bases, with 12 bases between. Germline CDR1 MNHEY, CDR2 SMNVEV (reference sequence). The CDR3 length is 13 residues. CDR3 in amino acids: CASSGDVRETQYF. CDR3 sequence (DNA): TGTGCCAGCAGTGGCGACGTGCGGGAGACCCAGTACTTC.

Only one count was recorded for this clonotype. This may be a read error: a much more frequent sequence differs by one nucleotide. The chain employs TRBV20-1 and TRBJ2-2, with 13 bases fitting TRBD2. Germline assignment: CDR1 DFQATT and CDR2 SNEGSKA (reference sequence). The CDR3 is made up of 15 amino acids. The CDR3: CSAATSGRFTGELIF. CDR3 in DNA: TGCAGTGCTGCGACTAGCGGGAGGTTCACCGGGGAGCTGATTTTT.

This clonotype has more than one count but fewer than ten. The rearrangement uses TRBV12-5 and TRBJ2-3, with D possibly matching TRBD2 (5 bases). Trimming removed 1 base at V and 2 bases at J, with 16 bases between. The CDR3 sequence is 17 residues long. Germline V gene data show CDR1 as LGHNT and CDR2 as FRNRAP. The CDR3 spells CASGLEVAPKITDTQYF. In DNA form, the CDR3 reads TGTGCTAGTGGTTTGGAGGTAGCGCCCAAAATCACAGATACGCAGTATTTT.

J is TRBJ2-1 and V is TRBV20-1; 10 bases align to TRBD2. Germline CDR1 and CDR2: DFQATT and SNEGSKA (reference sequence). J lost 6 bases, V lost 5 bases, and 7 bases had no gene match. This CDR3 spans 14 amino acids. CDR3 protein: CSAAPSGSINEQFF. The DNA of the CDR3 is TGCAGTGCTGCCCCTAGCGGGAGCATCAATGAGCAGTTCTTC.

This clonotype was recorded a few times. The CDR3 loop reads CSARDVTGGAGGTEAFF. In DNA form, the CDR3 reads TGCAGTGCTAGAGATGTTACAGGGGGCGCAGGGGGCACTGAAGCTTTCTTT. J is TRBJ1-1 and V is TRBV20-1; 9 nucleotides match TRBD1. Germline CDR1 reads DFQATT; CDR2 reads SNEGSKA (reference sequence). The CDR3 sequence is 17 residues long. V lost 0 bases and J lost 4; bases outside the gene matches: 12.